Each of the 16 T cell receptor beta chains below was sequenced from the same sample in a study of T-cell reconstitution after alpha-beta-depleted transplantation in children. Unique molecular identifiers were incorporated during preparation of the TCRbeta library. TCRdb re-derived calls from the PCR reads in MiXCR, one entry per CDR3 protein. The sample holds roughly 310,000 distinct CDR3 sequences, 23% seen once. Sequenced material: PBMCs, mostly from graft donor cells, taken 180 days after TCRalphabeta/CD19-depleted stem cell transplant. These receptors came from a male patient under 18 who had a stem cell transplant for acute lymphoblastic leukemia, so the T cells may come from the graft donor.

The rearrangement joins TRBV12-3 or TRBV12-4 to TRBJ2-1; D might be TRBD1 (6 bases). V lost 8 bases, J lost 0 bases, and 17 bases lay in between. The CDR3 contains 16 residues. CDR3 bases: TGTGCCAGCCATCCCCGCTCGGGACACTCCTACAATGAGCAGTTCTTC. This codes for CASHPRSGHSYNEQFF.

This clonotype was picked up a small number of times. The chain couples TRBV29-1 to TRBJ2-5, with TRBD2 matching 8 bases. The V segment lost 7 bases and the J segment 4 bases; nucleotides outside the gene matches: 20. The CDR3 spans 17 residues. Germline V gene lookup returns CDR1 SQVTM and CDR2 ANQGSEA. This CDR3 reads CSASNGRGSPRRETQYF. In DNA form, the CDR3 reads TGCAGCGCATCGAACGGGAGGGGCTCACCAAGAAGAGAGACCCAGTACTTC.

Notes on this clonotype: One end of the junction does not line up with germline, which may come from a read error. The chain links TRBV12-3 or TRBV12-4 to TRBJ2-1, with unresolved D. The CDR3 loop spans 13 amino acids. The CDR3 DNA is TGTGCCAGCAGTCTAGAATCCTACAATGAGCCGTTCTTC. Amino acids: CASSLESYNEPFF.

This clonotype was counted a few times. The genes are TRBV5-1 and TRBJ2-1; TRBD2 agrees at 8 bases. The V gene end was trimmed by 4 bases and the J gene end by 5 bases; junction bases not matched to a gene: 11. Germline lookup yields CDR1 SGHRS and CDR2 YFSETQ. This CDR3 spans 16 amino acids. This CDR3 is CASSPTAGVTHNEQFF. The CDR3 DNA is TGCGCCAGCAGCCCCACAGCGGGAGTGACCCACAATGAGCAGTTCTTC.

This clonotype has more than one count but fewer than ten. Written as DNA, the CDR3 is TGCGCCAGCAGCTTGAGAGAAGGGGATACGCAGTATTTT. It translates to CASSLREGDTQYF. The chain is built from TRBV5-1 and TRBJ2-3; D not certain. Germline-derived CDR1 and CDR2 are SGHRS and YFSETQ. The V gene lost 1 base and the J gene lost 6 bases, with 9 bases spanning the gap. This CDR3 has 13 residues.

This chain joins TRBV10-2 and TRBJ1-2; 9 bases align to TRBD1. J lost 0 bases, V lost 1 base, and 3 bases had no gene match. CDR3 length: 16 residues. Germline loops: CDR1 WSHSY, CDR2 SAAADI. CDR3 DNA sequence: TGCGCCAGCAGTGAGTTTAGGACAGGGGCTAACTATGGCTACACCTTC. It codes for CASSEFRTGANYGYTF.

This clonotype turned up a few times. The J gene is TRBJ2-1, the V gene TRBV2; either TRBD1 or TRBD2 may fit D (5 bases each). The CDR3 runs 12 residues. Germline V CDR1 and CDR2: SNHLY, FYNNEI. V was cut by 4 bases and J by 9 bases, with 10 bases left in between. This CDR3 is CASSAGGTEQFF. In DNA form, the CDR3 reads TGTGCCAGCAGTGCCGGTGGGACTGAGCAGTTCTTC.

V is TRBV11-2 and J is TRBJ1-3; D remains unclear. Germline CDR1 and CDR2: SGHAT and FQNNGV. The CDR3 is made up of 14 amino acids. Trimming stripped 5 bases from V and 0 bases from J, with 8 bases between. The CDR3 reads CASSLGTSGNTIYF. The CDR3 bases are TGTGCCAGCAGCCTAGGTACCTCTGGAAACACCATATATTTT.

This clonotype occurred a few times. The chain recombines TRBV5-1 with TRBJ2-2; 10 nucleotides agree with TRBD1. The trim removed 3 bases at V and 5 bases at J, leaving 4 bases unmatched. Germline V gives CDR1 SGHRS, CDR2 YFSETQ. The CDR3 contains 15 residues. This CDR3 reads CASSSGQGRTGELFF. In DNA, the CDR3 is TGCGCCAGCAGCTCGGGACAGGGGCGAACCGGGGAGCTGTTTTTT. The full variable domain, rest sourced from reference TRBV5-1 and TRBJ2-2, is KAGVTQTPRYLIKTRGQQVTLSCSPISGHRSVSWYQQTPGQGLQFLFEYFSETQRNKGNFPGRFSGRQFSNSRSEMNVSTLELGDSALYLCASSSGQGRTGELFFGEGSRLTVL.

This clonotype was observed a single time. This chain links TRBV6-1 with TRBJ2-3, with D uncertain. The CDR3 sequence is 14 residues long. V lost 7 bases and J lost 7, with 18 bases in between. The V gene's germline CDR1 is MNHNS and CDR2 SASEGT. CDR3 nucleotide sequence: TGTGCCAGCACCCCCAGCGCCGCTCAATATACGCAGTATTTT. As protein: CASTPSAAQYTQYF.

V usage is TRBV27 and J usage is TRBJ1-1, with D perhaps matching TRBD1 (5 bases). The CDR3 consists of 15 residues. Germline V gene data show CDR1 as MNHEY and CDR2 as SMNVEV (reference sequence). V gave up 6 bases and J gave up 4 bases, with 18 bases separating them. The chain's CDR3 is CASSPLGTVSTEAFF. The CDR3 DNA reads TGTGCCAGCAGCCCTCTAGGGACTGTGAGCACTGAAGCTTTCTTT.

This chain links TRBV7-9 with TRBJ2-5; possibly TRBD1 or TRBD2 for D (7 bases each). Trimming took 4 bases from V and 5 from J, leaving 14 bases between them. The germline V gene has CDR1 SEHNR and CDR2 FQNEAQ (reference sequence). The CDR3 consists of 14 residues. The CDR3 region is CASSWEGARETQYF. The CDR3, as DNA: TGTGCCAGCAGCTGGGAGGGGGCGCGTGAGACCCAGTACTTC. Combining the CDR3 with reference TRBV7-9 and TRBJ2-5 gives the whole variable domain DTGVSQNPRHKITKRGQNVTFRCDPISEHNRLYWYRQTLGQGPEFLTYFQNEAQLEKSRLLSDRFSAERPKGSFSTLEIQRTEQGDSAMYLCASSWEGARETQYFGPGTRLLVL.

This clonotype was seen ten or more times. This rearrangement joins TRBV5-1 to TRBJ1-2; 8 bases fit TRBD1. The CDR3 is 15 amino acids. The J segment lost 2 bases and the V segment lost 3 bases, leaving 6 bases of the junction unmatched. Germline values: CDR1 SGHRS, CDR2 YFSETQ. The CDR3 here is CASSSGTGGNYGYTF. The DNA of the CDR3 is TGCGCCAGCAGCTCGGGGACAGGCGGGAACTATGGCTACACCTTC.

The rearrangement links TRBV5-1 to TRBJ2-7; 8 bases match TRBD1. CDR1 and CDR2 from the germline V gene are SGHRS and YFSETQ. V was pared by 0 bases and J by 3 bases, with 5 bases of the junction left unmatched. The CDR3 has 15 residues. The CDR3 here is CASSLGGQGHYEQYF. DNA for the CDR3: TGCGCCAGCAGCTTGGGAGGACAGGGCCACTACGAGCAGTACTTC. Full variable domain (outside the CDR3, taken from reference TRBV5-1 and TRBJ2-7): KAGVTQTPRYLIKTRGQQVTLSCSPISGHRSVSWYQQTPGQGLQFLFEYFSETQRNKGNFPGRFSGRQFSNSRSEMNVSTLELGDSALYLCASSLGGQGHYEQYFGPGTRLTVT.

The J gene is TRBJ2-5, the V gene TRBV7-3; 8 bases fit TRBD1. This CDR3 comprises 14 residues. The V gene end was trimmed by 5 bases and the J gene end by 4 bases; junction bases not matched to a gene: 6. The germline V gene encodes CDR1 SGHTA and CDR2 FQGTGA. CDR3: CASSRAGGGETQYF. The CDR3 nucleotides are TGTGCCAGCAGCCGGGCAGGGGGCGGAGAGACCCAGTACTTC.

This clonotype has a handful of counts. The J gene is TRBJ2-1, the V gene TRBV5-1; 8 bases map to TRBD1. After removal of 4 bases from V and 6 bases from J, the junction contained 6 bases not matched to a gene. Germline CDR1 is SGHRS and CDR2 is YFSETQ. The CDR3 length is 14 residues. The CDR3 DNA reads TGCGCCAGCAGCGACGGACAGGGAGGCAATGAGCAGTTCTTC. Its protein product is CASSDGQGGNEQFF.